This TCR beta chain derives from a study of blood T cell repertoires in COVID-19 (TCRdb year 2020). Regarding the complete study: Samples covering the acute and convalescent phases of COVID-19 were provided by collaborators in the United States, Italy and Spain. Where available, HLA class I and class II types were taken from metadata supplied by the sample provider and were not determined by assay-based typing. Sample metadata almost always included a de-identified subject ID, COVID-19 status, age in years and sex. Subjects who had been exposed to COVID-19, were actively infected with it, or had recovered from it provided the deeply sampled blood TCRbeta repertoires that made up the dataset. The repertoires were made available in a free public database intended to serve as a resource for research on the immune response to SARS-CoV-2. The prospective study material was composed of cDNA or gDNA derived from T cells, B-cell-depleted T cells, or PBMCs. The samples were drawn from two sources: the first 160 participants of the ongoing ImmuneRACE study, and fewer than 1,500 subjects contributed by 6 global collaborators.

What the research found in general, with its limitations: The amount of clinical and demographic metadata varied by source and participant and was provided uncurated.

Comments on this clone: There is no known antigen for this receptor. Base-call qualities are not available, and no considerably larger clone is one nucleotide away.

The CDR3 runs 16 residues from the cysteine to the phenylalanine. Only CDR3 DNA is held: 48 bases, read in frame from base 1. TCRbeta CDR3 regions were amplified from genomic DNA using the immunoSEQ Assay, a bias-controlled multiplex PCR. On the study's bioinformatics: Within the assay, amplification of reference gene primers was used to estimate how many nucleated cells each sample contained. Sequence reads were collapsed and filtered to measure the absolute abundance of every unique TCRbeta CDR3 rearrangement. For each sample, productive Simpson clonality was calculated as the square root of Simpson's diversity index over productive rearrangements. Imported from immuneACCESS, the table was reduced by TCRdb to in-frame sequences with V and J called. These copies leave out some clones; in studies compared against another copy, an unresolved V gene accounts for under half, and the cause of the remainder is not known. V and J calls plus clone size are reproduced from that table; the DNA served to infer D and trimming. In all, the sample holds around 180,000 clones, and 80% to 90% of those were seen once. The top ten clonotypes cover roughly 3.5% of the sample.

Whole blood was collected in K2EDTA tubes by collaborating institutions according to the institutions' own protocols. For TCRbeta analysis, collaborator samples were shipped as frozen whole blood, as isolated PBMCs, or as DNA extracted from either sample type. The chain is encoded by TRBV12-1 joined to TRBJ2-4; the table's D call, TRBD2, has no DNA check behind it. TRBV12-1 is shown as a pseudogene. Material for sequencing was peripheral blood. This clonotype was sampled from a man between 60 and 70 years old with acute or convalescent COVID-19. The CDR3 protein is CASSFGGVQAKNIQYF. The bases are TGTGCCAGCAGCTTTGGGGGGGTGCAAGCCAAAAACATTCAGTACTTC.